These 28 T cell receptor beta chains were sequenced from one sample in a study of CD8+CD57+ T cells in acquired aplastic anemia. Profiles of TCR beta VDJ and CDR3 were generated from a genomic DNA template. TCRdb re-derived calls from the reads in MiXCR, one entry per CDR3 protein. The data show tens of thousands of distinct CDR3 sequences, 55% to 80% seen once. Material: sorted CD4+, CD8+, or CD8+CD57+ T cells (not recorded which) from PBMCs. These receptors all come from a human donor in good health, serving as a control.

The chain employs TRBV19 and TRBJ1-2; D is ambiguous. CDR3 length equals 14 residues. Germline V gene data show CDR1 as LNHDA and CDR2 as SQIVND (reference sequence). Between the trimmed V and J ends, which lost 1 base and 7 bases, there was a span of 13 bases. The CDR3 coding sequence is TGTGCCAGTAGTATAGGGAGCAGTGGGTCTGGCTACACCTTC. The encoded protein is CASSIGSSGSGYTF.

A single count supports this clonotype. The CDR3 region is CASSSGTANYGYTF. CDR3 sequence (DNA): TGTGCCAGCAGTTCAGGGACAGCTAACTATGGCTACACCTTC. V and J are TRBV2 and TRBJ1-2; 7 bases match TRBD1. The CDR3 has 14 amino acids. CDR1 is SNHLY, CDR2 FYNNEI, per germline. V lost 5 bases, J lost 0 bases, and 3 bases stayed unmatched. Using reference TRBV2 and TRBJ1-2 for the parts outside the CDR3, the full variable domain is EPEVTQTPSHQVTQMGQEVILRCVPISNHLYFYWYRQILGQKVEFLVSFYNNEISEKSEIFDDQFSVERPDGSNFTLKIRSTKLEDSAMYFCASSSGTANYGYTFGSGTRLTVV.

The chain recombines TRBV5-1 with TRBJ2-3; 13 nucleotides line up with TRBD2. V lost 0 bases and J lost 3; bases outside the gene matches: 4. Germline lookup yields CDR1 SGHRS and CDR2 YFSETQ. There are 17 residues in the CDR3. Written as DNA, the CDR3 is TGCGCCAGCAGCTTGGGCGCGACTAGCGGGGGGACAGATACGCAGTATTTT. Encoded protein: CASSLGATSGGTDTQYF.

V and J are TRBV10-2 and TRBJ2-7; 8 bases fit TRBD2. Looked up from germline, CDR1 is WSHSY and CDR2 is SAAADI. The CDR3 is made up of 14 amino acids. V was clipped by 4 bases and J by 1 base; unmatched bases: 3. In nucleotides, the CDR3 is TGCGCCAGCAGTGGGGCGGGAGGTTCCTACGAGCAGTACTTC. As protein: CASSGAGGSYEQYF.

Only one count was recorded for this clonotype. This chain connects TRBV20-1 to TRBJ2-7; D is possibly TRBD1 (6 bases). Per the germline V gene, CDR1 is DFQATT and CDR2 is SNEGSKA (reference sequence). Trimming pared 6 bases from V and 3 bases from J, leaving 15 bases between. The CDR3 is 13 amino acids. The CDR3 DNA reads TGCAGTGCCTGGACTGGGGGACACTACGAGCAGTACTTC. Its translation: CSAWTGGHYEQYF.

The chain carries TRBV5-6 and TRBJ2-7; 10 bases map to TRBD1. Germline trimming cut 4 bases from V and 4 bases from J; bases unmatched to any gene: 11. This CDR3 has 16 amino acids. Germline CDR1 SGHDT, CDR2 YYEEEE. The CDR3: CASSPSDRGRLYEQYF. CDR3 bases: TGTGCCAGCAGCCCGTCGGACAGGGGGAGATTGTACGAGCAGTACTTC.

CDR3 region: CACQDAPHNEQFF. The CDR3 bases are TGTGCCTGCCAGGACGCGCCTCACAATGAGCAGTTCTTC. This sequence joins TRBV15 and TRBJ2-1; D not certain. V was cut by 11 bases and J by 5 bases, with 16 bases left in between. CDR3 length: 13 amino acids. Germline V gene data show CDR1 as LNHNV and CDR2 as YYDKDF (reference sequence).

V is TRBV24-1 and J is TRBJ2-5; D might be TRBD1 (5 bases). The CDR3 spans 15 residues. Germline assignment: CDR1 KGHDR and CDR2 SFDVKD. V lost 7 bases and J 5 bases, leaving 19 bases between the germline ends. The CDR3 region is CATSGTDGAGETQYF. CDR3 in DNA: TGTGCCACCAGCGGCACGGATGGGGCTGGGGAGACCCAGTACTTC.

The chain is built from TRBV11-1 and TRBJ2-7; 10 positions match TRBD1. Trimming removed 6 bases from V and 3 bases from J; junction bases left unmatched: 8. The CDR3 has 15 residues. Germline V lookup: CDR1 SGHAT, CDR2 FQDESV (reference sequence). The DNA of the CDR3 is TGTGCCAGCAGGTTGAACCGGGACAGGGGCTACGAGCAGTACTTC. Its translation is CASRLNRDRGYEQYF. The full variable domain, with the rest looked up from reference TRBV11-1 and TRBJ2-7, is EAEVAQSPRYKITEKSQAVAFWCDPISGHATLYWYRQILGQGPELLVQFQDESVVDDSQLPKDRFSAERLKGVDSTLKIQPAELGDSAMYLCASRLNRDRGYEQYFGPGTRLTVT.

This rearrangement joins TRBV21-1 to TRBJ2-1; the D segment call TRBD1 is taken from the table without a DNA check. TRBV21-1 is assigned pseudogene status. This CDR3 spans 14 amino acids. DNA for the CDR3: TGTGCCAGCAGCCCCGGGACAGGGGGCAGTGAGCAGTTCTTC. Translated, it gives CASSPGTGGSEQFF.

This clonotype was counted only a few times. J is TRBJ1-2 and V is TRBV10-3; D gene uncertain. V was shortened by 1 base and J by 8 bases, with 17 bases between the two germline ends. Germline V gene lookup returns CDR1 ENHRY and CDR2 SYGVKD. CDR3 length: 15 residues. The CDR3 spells CAISELADSVVGYTF. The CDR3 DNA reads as TGTGCCATCAGTGAGTTGGCGGACTCAGTTGTAGGCTACACCTTC.

The CDR3 reads CASSLRGPGETQYF. CDR3 DNA sequence: TGTGCCAGCAGCTTACGGGGGCCGGGAGAGACCCAGTACTTC. The genes are TRBV7-8 and TRBJ2-5; D assignment may be TRBD1 or TRBD2 (6 bases each). This CDR3 has 14 residues. V lost 2 bases and J 4 bases, leaving 11 bases between the germline ends. Germline V gene lookup returns CDR1 SGHVS and CDR2 FQNEAQ.

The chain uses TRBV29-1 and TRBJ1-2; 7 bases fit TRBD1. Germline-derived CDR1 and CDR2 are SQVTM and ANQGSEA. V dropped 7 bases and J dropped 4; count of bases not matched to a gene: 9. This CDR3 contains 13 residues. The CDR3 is CSASKDRVYGYTF. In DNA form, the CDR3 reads TGCAGCGCCTCCAAAGACAGGGTCTATGGCTACACCTTC.

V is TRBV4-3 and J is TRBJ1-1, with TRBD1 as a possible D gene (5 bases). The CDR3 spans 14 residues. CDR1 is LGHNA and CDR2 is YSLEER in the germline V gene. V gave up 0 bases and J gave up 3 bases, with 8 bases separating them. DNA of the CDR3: TGCGCCAGCAGCCAAGATCCCAGGGACACTGAAGCTTTCTTT. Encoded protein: CASSQDPRDTEAFF.

DNA for the CDR3: TGTGCCAGCACGGGAAGGGACGACTACGAGCAGTACTTC. Protein: CASTGRDDYEQYF. This chain connects TRBV2 to TRBJ2-7; D may match TRBD1 or TRBD2 (5 bases each). The length of the CDR3 is 13 residues. From germline, CDR1 is SNHLY and CDR2 FYNNEI. V was cut by 7 bases and J by 3 bases, with 13 bases left in between.

CDR3 sequence (DNA): TGTGCCAGCAGCTTAGGGCGGGACCCATTCTACGAGCAGTACTTC. Its translation is CASSLGRDPFYEQYF. This chain joins TRBV7-9 and TRBJ2-7; the D gene is possibly TRBD2 (6 bases). The germline gives CDR1 SEHNR, CDR2 FQNEAQ (reference sequence). The V gene lost 1 base and the J gene lost 3 bases, with 13 bases spanning the gap. This CDR3 region has 15 residues.

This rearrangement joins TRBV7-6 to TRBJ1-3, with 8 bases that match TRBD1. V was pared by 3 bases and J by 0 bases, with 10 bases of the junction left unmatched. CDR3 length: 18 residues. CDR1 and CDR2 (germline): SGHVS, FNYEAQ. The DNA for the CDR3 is TGTGCCAGCAGCTTGGGACAGGCCCCGACGGGCTCTGGAAACACCATATATTTT. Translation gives CASSLGQAPTGSGNTIYF.

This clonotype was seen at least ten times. The CDR3 region is CASRQRNTEAFF. The CDR3 nucleotides read TGTGCCAGCAGGCAGAGGAACACTGAAGCTTTCTTT. The gene calls are TRBV6-1 and TRBJ1-1; D gene ambiguous. Trimming removed 6 bases at V and 1 base at J, with 6 bases between. This CDR3 is built from 12 residues. Germline CDR1 and CDR2: MNHNS and SASEGT.

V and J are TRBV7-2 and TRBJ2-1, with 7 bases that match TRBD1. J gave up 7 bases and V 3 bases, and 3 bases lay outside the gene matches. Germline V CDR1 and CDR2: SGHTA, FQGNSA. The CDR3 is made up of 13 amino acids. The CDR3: CASSLTGMNEQFF. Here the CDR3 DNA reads TGTGCCAGCAGCTTGACAGGGATGAATGAGCAGTTCTTC.

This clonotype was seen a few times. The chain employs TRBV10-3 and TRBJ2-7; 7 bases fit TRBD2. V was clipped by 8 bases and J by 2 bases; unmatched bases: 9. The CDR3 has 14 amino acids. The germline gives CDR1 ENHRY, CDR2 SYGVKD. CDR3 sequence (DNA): TGTGCCATCTGGGGGGGGACTGGCGCCTACGAGCAGTACTTC. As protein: CAIWGGTGAYEQYF.

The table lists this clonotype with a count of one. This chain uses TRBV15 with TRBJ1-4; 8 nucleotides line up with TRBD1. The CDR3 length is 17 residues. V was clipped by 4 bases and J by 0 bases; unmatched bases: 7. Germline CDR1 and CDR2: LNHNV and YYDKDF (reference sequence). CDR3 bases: TGTGCCACCAGCACAGTTGGACAGGGTGCAACTAATGAAAAACTGTTTTTT. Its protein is CATSTVGQGATNEKLFF.

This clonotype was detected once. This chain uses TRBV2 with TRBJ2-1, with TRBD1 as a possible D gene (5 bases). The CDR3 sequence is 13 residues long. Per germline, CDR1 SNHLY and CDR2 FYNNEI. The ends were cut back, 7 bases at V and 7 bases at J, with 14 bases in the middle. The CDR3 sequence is CASIRQGSNEQFF. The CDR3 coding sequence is TGTGCCAGCATCAGGCAGGGATCTAATGAGCAGTTCTTC.

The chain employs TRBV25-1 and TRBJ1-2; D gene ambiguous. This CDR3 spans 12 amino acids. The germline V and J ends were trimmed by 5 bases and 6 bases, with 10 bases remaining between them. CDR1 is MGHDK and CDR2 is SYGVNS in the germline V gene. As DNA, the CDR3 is TGTGCCAGCAGTTTCGCTGGCCATGGCTACACCTTC. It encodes CASSFAGHGYTF.

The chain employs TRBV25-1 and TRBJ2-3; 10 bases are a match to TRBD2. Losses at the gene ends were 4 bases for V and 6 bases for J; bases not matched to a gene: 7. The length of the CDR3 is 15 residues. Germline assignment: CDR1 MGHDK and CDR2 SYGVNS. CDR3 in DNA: TGTGCCAGCAGTGCCCTAGCGGGGGCCGTGGATACGCAGTATTTT. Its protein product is CASSALAGAVDTQYF.

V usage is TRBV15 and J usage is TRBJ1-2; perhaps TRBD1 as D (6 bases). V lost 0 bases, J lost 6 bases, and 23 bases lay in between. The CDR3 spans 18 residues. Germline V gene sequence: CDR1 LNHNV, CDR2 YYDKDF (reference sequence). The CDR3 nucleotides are TGTGCCACCAGCAGAGATCACAGGGAAGGCCAACTACCGGATGGCTACACCTTC. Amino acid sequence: CATSRDHREGQLPDGYTF.

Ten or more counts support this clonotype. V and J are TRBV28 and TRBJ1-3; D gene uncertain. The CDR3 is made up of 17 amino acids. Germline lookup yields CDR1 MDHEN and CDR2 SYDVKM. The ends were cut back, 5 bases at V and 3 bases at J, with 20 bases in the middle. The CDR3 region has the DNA TGTGCCAGCAGTAGCCCTCGGATGGGCATACTTGGAAACACCATATATTTT. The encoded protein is CASSSPRMGILGNTIYF.

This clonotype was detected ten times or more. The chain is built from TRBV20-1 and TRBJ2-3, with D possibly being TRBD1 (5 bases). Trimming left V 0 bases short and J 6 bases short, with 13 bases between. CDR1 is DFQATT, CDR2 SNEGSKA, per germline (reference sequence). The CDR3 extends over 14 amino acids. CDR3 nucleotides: TGCAGTGCTAGAGAACCCAGGGTGGGGGATACGCAGTATTTT. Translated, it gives CSAREPRVGDTQYF.

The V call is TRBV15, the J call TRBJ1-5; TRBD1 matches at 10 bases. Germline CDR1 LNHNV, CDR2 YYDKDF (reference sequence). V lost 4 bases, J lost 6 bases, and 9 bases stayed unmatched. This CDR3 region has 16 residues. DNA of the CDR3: TGTGCCACCAGCACCAGGGACAGGGGTTTTGGTCAGCCCCAGCATTTT. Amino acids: CATSTRDRGFGQPQHF.